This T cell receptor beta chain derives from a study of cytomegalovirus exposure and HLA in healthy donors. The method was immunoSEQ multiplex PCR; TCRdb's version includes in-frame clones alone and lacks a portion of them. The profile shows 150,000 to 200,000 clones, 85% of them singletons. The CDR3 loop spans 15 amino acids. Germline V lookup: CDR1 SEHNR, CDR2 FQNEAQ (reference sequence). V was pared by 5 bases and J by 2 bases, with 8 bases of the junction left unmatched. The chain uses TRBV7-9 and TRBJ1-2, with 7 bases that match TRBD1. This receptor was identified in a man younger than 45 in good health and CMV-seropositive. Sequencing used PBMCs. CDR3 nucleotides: TGTGCCAGCAGCCCTGCAGGGGGGCCCAACTATGGCTACACCTTC. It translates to CASSPAGGPNYGYTF.